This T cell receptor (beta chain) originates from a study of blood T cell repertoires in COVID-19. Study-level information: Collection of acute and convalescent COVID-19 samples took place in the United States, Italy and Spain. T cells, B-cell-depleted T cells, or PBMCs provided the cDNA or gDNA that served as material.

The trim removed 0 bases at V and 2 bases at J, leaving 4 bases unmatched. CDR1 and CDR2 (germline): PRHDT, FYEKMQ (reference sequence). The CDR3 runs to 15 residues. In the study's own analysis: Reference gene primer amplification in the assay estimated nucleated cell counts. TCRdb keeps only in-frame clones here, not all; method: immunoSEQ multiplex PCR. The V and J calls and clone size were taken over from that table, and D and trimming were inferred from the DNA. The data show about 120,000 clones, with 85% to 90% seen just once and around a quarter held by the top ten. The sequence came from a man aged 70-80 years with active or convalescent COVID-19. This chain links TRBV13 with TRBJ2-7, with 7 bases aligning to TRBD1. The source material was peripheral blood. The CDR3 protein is CASSLGVDRTYEQYF. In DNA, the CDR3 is TGTGCCAGCAGCTTAGGGGTGGACAGGACCTACGAGCAGTACTTC.